This TCR beta chain was recorded in a study of response to subunit inactivated influenza vaccine. TCRdb passed the RT-PCR reads through MiXCR, listing each CDR3 protein once. This sample has about 700,000 distinct CDR3 sequences, with 12% to 15% found just once. Ten or more counts support this clonotype. The germline V gene encodes CDR1 LNHDA and CDR2 SQIVND (reference sequence). The CDR3 covers 15 residues. Trimming cost V 5 bases and J 5 bases; bases outside gene matches: 5. V and J are TRBV19 and TRBJ1-4; 10 bases match TRBD1. The receptor's source is a man between 50 and 59 years old who received an inactivated influenza vaccine. The specimen was PBMCs from blood, collected approximately 15 days before vaccination. The CDR3 loop is CASSAPGQGNEKLFF. Here the CDR3 DNA reads TGTGCCAGTAGTGCGCCGGGACAGGGGAATGAAAAACTGTTTTTT.